The T cell receptor (beta chain) under discussion was sequenced for a study of blood T cell repertoires in COVID-19. Turning to the study itself: From the United States, Italy and Spain came samples of acute and convalescent COVID-19.

CDR1 and CDR2 from the germline V gene are MNHNY and SVGAGI (reference sequence). This CDR3 region has 13 residues. V was cut by 6 bases and J by 0 bases, with 8 bases left in between. In the authors' workflow: Reference gene primers were amplified, and this amplification served to estimate nucleated cell counts. TCRdb's copy holds only in-frame clones and misses some; the assay was immunoSEQ multiplex PCR. D and trimming were read from the DNA, whereas the V and J calls and clone size are those reported in that table. The table has around 140,000 clones, approximately 89% seen once. The J gene is TRBJ1-1, the V gene TRBV6-6; perhaps TRBD1 as D (5 bases). This receptor was obtained from a man in his forties or fifties with acute or convalescent COVID-19. Sample: peripheral blood. The CDR3 loop reads CASSRQMNTEAFF. In DNA form, the CDR3 reads TGTGCCAGCAGCCGACAGATGAACACTGAAGCTTTCTTT.